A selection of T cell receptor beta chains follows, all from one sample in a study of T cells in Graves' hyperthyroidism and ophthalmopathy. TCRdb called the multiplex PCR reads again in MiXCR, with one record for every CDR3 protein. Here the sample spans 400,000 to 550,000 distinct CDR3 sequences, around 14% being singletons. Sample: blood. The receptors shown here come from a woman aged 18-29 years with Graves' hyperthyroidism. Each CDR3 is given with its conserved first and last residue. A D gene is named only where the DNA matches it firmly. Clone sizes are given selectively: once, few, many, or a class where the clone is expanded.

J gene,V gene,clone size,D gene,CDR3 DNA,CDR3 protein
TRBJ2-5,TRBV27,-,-,TGTGCCAGCAGTTTATCCGGCAGGGGCCAAGAGACCCAGTACTTC,CASSLSGRGQETQYF
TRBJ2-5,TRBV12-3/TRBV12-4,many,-,TGTGCCAGCAGTTTTGTAGGGCAAGAGACCCAGTACTTC,CASSFVGQETQYF
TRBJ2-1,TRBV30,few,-,TGTGCCTGGAGTGTGGTGGGAGGGCAGTTCTTC,CAWSVVGGQFF
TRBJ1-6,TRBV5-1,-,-,TGCGCCAGCAGCTTGGATGTCCACCGGGGAGGGAATAATTCACCCCTCCACTTT,CASSLDVHRGGNNSPLHF
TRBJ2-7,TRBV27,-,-,TGTGCCAGCAGTTTAGTAGGGGGGAGGGCGGCCGAGCAGTACTTC,CASSLVGGRAAEQYF
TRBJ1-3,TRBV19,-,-,TGTGCCAGTAGTCTGCGGAGGGAGGCTGGAAACACCATATATTTT,CASSLRREAGNTIYF
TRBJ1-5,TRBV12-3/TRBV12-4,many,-,TGTGCCAGCAGTCCACTTAGGGTAGACAGGCCCAATCAGCCCCAGCATTTT,CASSPLRVDRPNQPQHF
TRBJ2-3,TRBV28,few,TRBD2,TGTGCCAGCAGTTTCCGTCGCGGGAGCACAGATACGCAGTACTTT,CASSFRRGSTDTQYF
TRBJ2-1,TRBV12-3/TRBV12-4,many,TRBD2,TGTGCCAGCAGTCTCACAGGGCTCTGGACTAGCTTGGATCGGTTCTTC,CASSLTGLWTSLDRFF
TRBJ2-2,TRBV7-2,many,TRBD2,TGTGCCAGCAGCTTAGGCGGGAGGGCCGACACCGGGGAGCTGTTTTTT,CASSLGGRADTGELFF
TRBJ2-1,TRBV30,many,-,TGTGCCTGGTCTTTCGGGAGCGACAATGAGCAGTTCTTC,CAWSFGSDNEQFF
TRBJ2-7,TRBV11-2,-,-,TGTGCCAGCAGCGTTAGGGGGGACGAGCAGTACTTC,CASSVRGDEQYF
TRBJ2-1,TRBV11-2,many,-,TGTGCCAGCAGCTTAGAATTTGAGCAGTTCTTC,CASSLEFEQFF
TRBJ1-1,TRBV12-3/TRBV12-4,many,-,TGTGCCAGCAGTTCCGACGAGGGGGGAGCTTTCTTT,CASSSDEGGAFF
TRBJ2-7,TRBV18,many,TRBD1,TGTGCCAGCTCACAAACAGGGGGAGACTACGAGCAGTACTTC,CASSQTGGDYEQYF
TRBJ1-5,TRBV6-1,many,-,TGTGCCAGCAGGTCTACAGGGACGGGCAATCAGCCCCAGCATTTT,CASRSTGTGNQPQHF
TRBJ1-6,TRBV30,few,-,TGTGCCTGGAGTGTACTCAGGGACGGACCCTATAATTCACCCCTCCACTTT,CAWSVLRDGPYNSPLHF
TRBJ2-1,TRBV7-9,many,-,TGTGCCAGCAGCCATGGCGAACAGGGACAGTTCTTC,CASSHGEQGQFF
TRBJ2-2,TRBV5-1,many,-,TGCGCCAGCACCCCTCTTGGGGGGACCGGGGAGCTGTTTTTT,CASTPLGGTGELFF
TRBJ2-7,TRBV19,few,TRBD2,TGTGCCAGTGGCCTGACTAGCGGGAGGCCCTACGAGCAGTACTTC,CASGLTSGRPYEQYF
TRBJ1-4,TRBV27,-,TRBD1,TGTGCCAGCAGCCGTCGGGGACAGGGGGATGAAAAACTGTTTTTT,CASSRRGQGDEKLFF
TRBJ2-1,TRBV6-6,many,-,TGTGCCAGCAGTTACTACCAGCTCGATGAGCAGTTCTTC,CASSYYQLDEQFF
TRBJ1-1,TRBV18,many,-,TGTGCCAGCTCACCAGAGGCAGGGGTCACTGAAGCTTTCTTT,CASSPEAGVTEAFF
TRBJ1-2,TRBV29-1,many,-,TGCAGCGTAAATCGTTGGGGTCAGGGCGCCTATGGCTACACCTTC,CSVNRWGQGAYGYTF
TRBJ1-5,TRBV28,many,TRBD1,TGTGCCAGCAGTTTACCCAGGGGGCTCAATCAGCCCCAGCATTTT,CASSLPRGLNQPQHF
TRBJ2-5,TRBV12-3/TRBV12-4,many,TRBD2,TGTGCCAGCAGTCCCCGACTAGCGGGAGAGACCCAGTACTTC,CASSPRLAGETQYF
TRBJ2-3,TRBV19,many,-,TGTGCCAGTAGTATCGCGGGACACTTCAGCACAGATACGCAGTATTTT,CASSIAGHFSTDTQYF
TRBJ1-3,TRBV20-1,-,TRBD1,TGCAGTGCTCTCAGGGGGCCTGGAAACACCATATATTTT,CSALRGPGNTIYF
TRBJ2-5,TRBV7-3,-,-,TGTGCCAGCAGCGTTAGGTCCAGAGAGACCCAGTACTTC,CASSVRSRETQYF
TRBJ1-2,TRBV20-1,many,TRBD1,TGCAGTGCTAGAGTTTTAGGACAGGGGGCTAACTATGGCTACACCTTC,CSARVLGQGANYGYTF
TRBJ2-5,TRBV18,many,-,TGTGCCAGCTCACCACGACTATTGGAACGTAGGGAGACCCAGTACTTC,CASSPRLLERRETQYF
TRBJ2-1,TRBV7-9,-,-,TGTGCCAGCAGCCCAGTGATGGGGGATCGAAATGAGCAGTTCTTC,CASSPVMGDRNEQFF
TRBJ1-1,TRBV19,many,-,TGTGCCAGTAGTTTCAGAGAAACTGAAGCTTTCTTT,CASSFRETEAFF
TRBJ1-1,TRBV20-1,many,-,TGCAGTGCTTTAAGCCAGGGAAGAACTGAAGCTTTCTTT,CSALSQGRTEAFF
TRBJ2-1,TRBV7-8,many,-,TGTGCCAGCAGTCGGCTTGGAGGGGAGTGGAATGAGCAGTTCTTC,CASSRLGGEWNEQFF
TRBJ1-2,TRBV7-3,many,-,TGTGCCAGCAGCTTTCAGGGACTCTATGGCTACACCTTC,CASSFQGLYGYTF
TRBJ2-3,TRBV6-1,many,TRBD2,TGTGCCAGCAGTGACGCCGGGACTAGCGGCACAGATACGCAGTATTTT,CASSDAGTSGTDTQYF
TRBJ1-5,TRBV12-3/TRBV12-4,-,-,TGTGCCAGCAGTTTCAAGTTAAATCAGCCCCAGCATTTT,CASSFKLNQPQHF
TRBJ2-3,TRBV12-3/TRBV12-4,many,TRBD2,TGTGCCAGCAGTTTCGGGACTACTCAAGATACGCAGTATTTT,CASSFGTTQDTQYF
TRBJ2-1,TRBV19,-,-,TGTGCCAGTAGTATAGGGGCAGGCAATGAGCAGTTCTTC,CASSIGAGNEQFF
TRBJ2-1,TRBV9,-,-,TGTGCCAGCAGCTCTAGACCTACTTCCTACAATGAGCAGTTCTTC,CASSSRPTSYNEQFF
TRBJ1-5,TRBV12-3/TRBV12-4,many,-,TGTGCCAGCAGCCGGGACCGAGGTAGCAATCAGCCCCAGCATTTT,CASSRDRGSNQPQHF
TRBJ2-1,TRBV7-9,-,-,TGTGCCAGCAGCCCTTTTATTTCCTCCTACAATGAGCAGTTCTTC,CASSPFISSYNEQFF